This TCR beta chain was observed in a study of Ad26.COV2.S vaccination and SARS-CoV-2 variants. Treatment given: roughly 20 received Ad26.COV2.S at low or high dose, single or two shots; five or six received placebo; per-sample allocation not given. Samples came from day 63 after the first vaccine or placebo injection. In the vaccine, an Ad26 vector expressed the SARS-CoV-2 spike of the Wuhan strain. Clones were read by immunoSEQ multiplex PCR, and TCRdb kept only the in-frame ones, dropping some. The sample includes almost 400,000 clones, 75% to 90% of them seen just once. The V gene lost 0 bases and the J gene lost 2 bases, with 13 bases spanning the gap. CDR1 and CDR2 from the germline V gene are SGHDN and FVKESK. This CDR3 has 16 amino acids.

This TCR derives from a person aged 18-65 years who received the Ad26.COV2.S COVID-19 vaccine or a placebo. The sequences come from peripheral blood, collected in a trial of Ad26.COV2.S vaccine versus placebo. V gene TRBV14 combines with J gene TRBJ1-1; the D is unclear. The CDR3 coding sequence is TGTGCCAGCAGCCAAGATTTAGGGCAGGTAAACACTGAAGCTTTCTTT. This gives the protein CASSQDLGQVNTEAFF. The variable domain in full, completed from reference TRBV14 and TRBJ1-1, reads EAGVTQFPSHSVIEKGQTVTLRCDPISGHDNLYWYRRVMGKEIKFLLHFVKESKQDESGMPNNRFLAERTGGTYSTLKVQPAELEDSGVYFCASSQDLGQVNTEAFFGQGTRLTVV.